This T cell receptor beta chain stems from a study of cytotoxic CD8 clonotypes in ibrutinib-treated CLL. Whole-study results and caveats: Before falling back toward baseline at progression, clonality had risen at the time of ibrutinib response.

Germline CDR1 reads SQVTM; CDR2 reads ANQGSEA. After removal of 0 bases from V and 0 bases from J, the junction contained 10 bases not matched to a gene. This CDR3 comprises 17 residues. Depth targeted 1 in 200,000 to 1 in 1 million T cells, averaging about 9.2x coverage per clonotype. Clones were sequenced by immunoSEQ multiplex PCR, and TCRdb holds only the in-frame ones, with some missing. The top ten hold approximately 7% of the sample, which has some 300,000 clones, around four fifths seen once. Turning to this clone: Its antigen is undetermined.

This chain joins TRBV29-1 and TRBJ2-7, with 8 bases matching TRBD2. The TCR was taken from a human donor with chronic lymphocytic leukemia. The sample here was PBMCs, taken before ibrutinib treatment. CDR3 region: CSVEDPRQRGSSYEQYF. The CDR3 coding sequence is TGCAGCGTTGAAGACCCACGGCAGCGGGGGAGCTCCTACGAGCAGTACTTC.